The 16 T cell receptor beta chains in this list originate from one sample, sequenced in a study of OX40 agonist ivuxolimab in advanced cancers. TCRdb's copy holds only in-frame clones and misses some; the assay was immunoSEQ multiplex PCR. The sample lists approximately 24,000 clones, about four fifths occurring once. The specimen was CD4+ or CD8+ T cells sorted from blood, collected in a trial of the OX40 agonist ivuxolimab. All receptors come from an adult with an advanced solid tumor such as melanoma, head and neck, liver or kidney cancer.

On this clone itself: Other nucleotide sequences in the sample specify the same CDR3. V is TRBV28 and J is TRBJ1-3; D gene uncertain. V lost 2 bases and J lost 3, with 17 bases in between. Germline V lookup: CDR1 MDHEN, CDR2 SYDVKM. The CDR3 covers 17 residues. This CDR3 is CASSLARTRPSGNTIYF. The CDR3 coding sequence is TGTGCCAGCAGTTTAGCCCGAACTCGACCGAGTGGAAACACCATATATTTT.

CDR3 bases: TGCGCCAGCAGCCAGCCGGGACTAGCGGGGGGATGGTCCTACGAGCAGTACTTC. Residues: CASSQPGLAGGWSYEQYF. J is TRBJ2-5 and V is TRBV5-1; 15 nucleotides align to TRBD2. The J call may be incorrect, as the DNA end agrees better with TRBJ2-7. Germline CDR1 and CDR2: SGHRS and YFSETQ. The CDR3 extends over 18 amino acids.

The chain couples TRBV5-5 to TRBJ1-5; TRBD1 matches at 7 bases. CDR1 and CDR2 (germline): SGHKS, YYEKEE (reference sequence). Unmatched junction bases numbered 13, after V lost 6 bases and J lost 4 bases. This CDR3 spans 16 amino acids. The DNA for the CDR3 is TGTGCCAGCACCTACGGGCCAGGACAGGCTAATCAGCCCCAGCATTTT. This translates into CASTYGPGQANQPQHF.

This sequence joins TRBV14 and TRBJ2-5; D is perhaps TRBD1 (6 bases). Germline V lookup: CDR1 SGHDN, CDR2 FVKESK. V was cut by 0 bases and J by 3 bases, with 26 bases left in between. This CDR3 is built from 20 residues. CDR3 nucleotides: TGTGCCAGCAGCCAAGATACTTCTTTCGACAGGCCCGTTAGGGAAGAGACCCAGTACTTC. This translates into CASSQDTSFDRPVREETQYF.

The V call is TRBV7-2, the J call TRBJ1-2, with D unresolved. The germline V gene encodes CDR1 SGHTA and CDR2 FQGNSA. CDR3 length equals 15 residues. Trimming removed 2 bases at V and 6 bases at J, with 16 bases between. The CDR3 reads CASSLMSPVVDGYTF. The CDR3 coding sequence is TGTGCCAGCAGCTTAATGTCTCCTGTGGTGGATGGCTACACCTTC.

The CDR3 is CASSASSGYNEQFF. The CDR3 coding sequence is TGTGCCAGCAGTGCGTCTAGCGGTTACAATGAGCAGTTCTTC. This rearrangement joins TRBV28 to TRBJ2-1; 7 bases align to TRBD2. CDR3 length: 14 amino acids. With 5 bases clipped from V and 4 bases from J, the junction kept 5 bases outside the gene matches. The germline CDR1 and CDR2 sequences are MDHEN and SYDVKM.

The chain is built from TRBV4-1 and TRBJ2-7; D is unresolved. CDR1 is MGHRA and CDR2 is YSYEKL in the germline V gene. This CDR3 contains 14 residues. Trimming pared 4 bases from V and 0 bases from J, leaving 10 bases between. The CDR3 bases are TGCGCCAGCAGCCTCCAAGGAAACTCCTACGAGCAGTACTTC. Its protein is CASSLQGNSYEQYF.

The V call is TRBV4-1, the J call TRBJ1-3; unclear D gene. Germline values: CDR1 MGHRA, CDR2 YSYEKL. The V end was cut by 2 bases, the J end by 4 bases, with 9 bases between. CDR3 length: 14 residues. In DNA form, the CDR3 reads TGCGCCAGCAGCCAACCCCGGACGGGAAACACCATATATTTT. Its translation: CASSQPRTGNTIYF.

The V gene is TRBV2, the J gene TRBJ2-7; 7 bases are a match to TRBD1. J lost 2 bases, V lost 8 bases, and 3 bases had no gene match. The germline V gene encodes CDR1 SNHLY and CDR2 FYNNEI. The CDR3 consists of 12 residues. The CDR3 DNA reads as TGTGCCAGCGTGGGACAGACCTACGAGCAGTACTTC. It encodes CASVGQTYEQYF. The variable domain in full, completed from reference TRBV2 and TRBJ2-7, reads EPEVTQTPSHQVTQMGQEVILRCVPISNHLYFYWYRQILGQKVEFLVSFYNNEISEKSEIFDDQFSVERPDGSNFTLKIRSTKLEDSAMYFCASVGQTYEQYFGPGTRLTVT.

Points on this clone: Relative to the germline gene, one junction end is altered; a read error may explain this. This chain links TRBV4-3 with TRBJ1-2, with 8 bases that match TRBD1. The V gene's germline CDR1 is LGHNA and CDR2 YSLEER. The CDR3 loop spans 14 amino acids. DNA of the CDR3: TGCGCCAGCAGCTTAGTACAGGGGGTCTCTGGCTACACTTTC. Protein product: CASSLVQGVSGYTF.

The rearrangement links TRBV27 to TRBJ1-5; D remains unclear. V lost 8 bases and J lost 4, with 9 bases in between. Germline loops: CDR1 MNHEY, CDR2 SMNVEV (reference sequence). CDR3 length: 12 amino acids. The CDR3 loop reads CASGLANQPQHF. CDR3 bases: TGTGCCAGCGGTCTGGCAAATCAGCCCCAGCATTTT.

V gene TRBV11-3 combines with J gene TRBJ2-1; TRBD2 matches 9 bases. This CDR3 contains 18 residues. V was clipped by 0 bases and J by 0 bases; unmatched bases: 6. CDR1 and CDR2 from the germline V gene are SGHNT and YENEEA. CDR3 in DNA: TGTGCCAGCAGCTTAGATGCCCTAGCGGGAAGCTCCTACAATGAGCAGTTCTTC. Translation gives CASSLDALAGSSYNEQFF.

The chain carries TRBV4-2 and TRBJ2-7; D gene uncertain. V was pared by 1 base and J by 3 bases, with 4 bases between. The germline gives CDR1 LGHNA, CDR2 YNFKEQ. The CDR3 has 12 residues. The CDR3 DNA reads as TGTGCCAGCAGCCAAGTAGGCTACGAGCAGTACTTC. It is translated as CASSQVGYEQYF.

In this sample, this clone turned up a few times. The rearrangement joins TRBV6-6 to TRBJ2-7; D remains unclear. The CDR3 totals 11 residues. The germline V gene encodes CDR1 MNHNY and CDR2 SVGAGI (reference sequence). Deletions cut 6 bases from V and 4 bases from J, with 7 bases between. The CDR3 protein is CASSYQYEQYF. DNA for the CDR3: TGTGCCAGCAGCTACCAGTACGAGCAGTACTTC.

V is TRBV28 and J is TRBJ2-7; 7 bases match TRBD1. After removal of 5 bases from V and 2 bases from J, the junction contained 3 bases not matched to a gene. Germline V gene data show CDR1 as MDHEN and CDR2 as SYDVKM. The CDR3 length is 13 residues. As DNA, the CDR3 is TGTGCCAGCAGTGTCAGGGGGACCTACGAGCAGTACTTC. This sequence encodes CASSVRGTYEQYF.

The CDR3 is CASSLEGFNEQFF. CDR3 nucleotides: TGTGCCAGCAGTTTAGAAGGGTTCAATGAGCAGTTCTTC. V and J are TRBV27 and TRBJ2-1; D ambiguous. Trimming removed 2 bases from V and 6 bases from J, with 8 bases in between. Germline V gives CDR1 MNHEY, CDR2 SMNVEV (reference sequence). The CDR3 extends over 13 amino acids.